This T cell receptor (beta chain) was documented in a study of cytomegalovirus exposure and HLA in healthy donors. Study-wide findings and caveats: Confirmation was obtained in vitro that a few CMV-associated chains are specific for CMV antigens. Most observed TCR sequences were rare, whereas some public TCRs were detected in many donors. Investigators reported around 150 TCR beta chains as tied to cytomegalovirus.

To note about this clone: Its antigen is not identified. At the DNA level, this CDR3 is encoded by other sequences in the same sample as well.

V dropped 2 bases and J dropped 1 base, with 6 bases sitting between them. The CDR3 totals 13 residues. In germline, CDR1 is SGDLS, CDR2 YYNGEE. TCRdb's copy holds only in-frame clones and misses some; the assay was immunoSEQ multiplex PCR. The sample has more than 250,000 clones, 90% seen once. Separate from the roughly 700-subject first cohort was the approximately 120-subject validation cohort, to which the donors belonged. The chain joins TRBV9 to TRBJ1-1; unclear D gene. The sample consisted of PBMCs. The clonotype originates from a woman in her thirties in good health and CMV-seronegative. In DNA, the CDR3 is TGTGCCAGCAGCGTCTTCGGGAACACTGAAGCTTTCTTT. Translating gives CASSVFGNTEAFF.